Listed below are T cell receptor beta chains from one sample, sequenced in a study of CD8+ T cells in alopecia areata. Assay: immunoSEQ multiplex PCR; the TCRdb copy retains only in-frame clones and omits some. In the table there are around 270,000 clones, roughly 60% of which are singletons. The sequences come from CD4+ T cells sorted from blood, collected at week 24, from a patient treated with tofacitinib. The receptors here all came from a human donor with alopecia areata. The CDR3 runs from the conserved cysteine through the conserved F or W. The D gene is left open where the match is weak. Clone size is stated in some rows and not others, as once, few, many or a class when expanded.

.	TRBV6-1	TRBJ1-3	few	TGTGCCAGCAGTGTGACTACGTTTCCCGGGACAGGAAACACCATATATTTT	CASSVTTFPGTGNTIYF
TRBD1	TRBV18	TRBJ1-5	.	TGTGCCAGCTCACTAGCCGGGACAGGGAACAATCAGCCCCAGCATTTT	CASSLAGTGNNQPQHF
.	TRBV20-1	TRBJ1-2	.	TGCAGTGCAAAAGCAACCATTGGCTACACCTTC	CSAKATIGYTF
.	TRBV10-3	TRBJ1-6	.	TGTGCCACCGCCGGAGCCCTTAATTCACCCCTCCACTTT	CATAGALNSPLHF
TRBD1	TRBV30	TRBJ1-6	.	TGTGCCAGGGGACAGGGAGAGGGTTCACCCCTCCACTTT	CARGQGEGSPLHF
.	TRBV28	TRBJ2-7	.	TGTGCCAGCAGAGAGAGTAGGACCCAATACGAGCAGTACTTC	CASRESRTQYEQYF
.	TRBV29-1	TRBJ2-1	.	TGCAGCGTCCAGTCCGCTTACAATGAGCAGTTCTTC	CSVQSAYNEQFF
TRBD1	TRBV7-9	TRBJ2-7	.	TGTGCCAGCAGCCTCAGCGGACAGGTGTACTTC	CASSLSGQVYF
.	TRBV7-7	TRBJ2-6	.	TGTGCTAGCAGCCCAGCTGGCTCTGGGGCCAACGTCCTGACTTTC	CASSPAGSGANVLTF
.	TRBV30	TRBJ2-1	few	TGTGCCTGGAGTGGGGACTTCAGCTCCTACAATGAGCAGTTCTTC	CAWSGDFSSYNEQFF
TRBD1	TRBV25-1	TRBJ1-5	.	TGTGCCAGCAGTGAGACGGGGACAGGGGTAAATCAGCCCCAGCATTTT	CASSETGTGVNQPQHF
TRBD1	TRBV10-3	TRBJ1-5	.	TGTGCCATCAGTGCTGGGACAGGTAATCAGCCCCAGCATTTT	CAISAGTGNQPQHF
TRBD1	TRBV4-1	TRBJ2-5	.	TGCGCCAGCAGCAAAATCCCCACAGGGGTCGGAGAGACCCAGTACTTC	CASSKIPTGVGETQYF
.	TRBV30	TRBJ1-1	.	TGTGCCTGGAGTGTACAGGGGAACACTGAAGCTTTCTTT	CAWSVQGNTEAFF
.	TRBV29-1	TRBJ1-2	.	TGCAGCGCCGAGGGTCTTAGGAGAGGCTACACCTTC	CSAEGLRRGYTF
.	TRBV28	TRBJ1-6	.	TGTGCCAGCAGTTCCCCCGGGGCAGAGGGGCCCCTTAATTCACCCCTCCACTTT	CASSSPGAEGPLNSPLHF
TRBD1	TRBV10-3	TRBJ1-5	.	TGTGCCACGAGACCCGGACAGGGTAATCAGCCCCAGCATTTT	CATRPGQGNQPQHF
.	TRBV29-1	TRBJ2-3	.	TGCAGCGTCAGCCGGACTGTGGTGGGCGGCGATACGCAGTATTTT	CSVSRTVVGGDTQYF
.	TRBV5-1	TRBJ1-1	.	TGCGCCAGCAGCTTGTTTCAGGGAGGGGCTGAAGCTTTCTTT	CASSLFQGGAEAFF
.	TRBV4-1	TRBJ2-3	few	TGCGCCAGCAGCCAAGTCCAGCTCGCAGATACGCAGTATTTT	CASSQVQLADTQYF
.	TRBV30	TRBJ2-1	.	TGTGCCTGGAGTGTACTCCTTACCTACAATGAGCAGTTCTTC	CAWSVLLTYNEQFF
TRBD1	TRBV5-1	TRBJ2-7	few	TGCGCCAGCAGCAAAGGGACAGGGAGGTACGAGCAGTACTTC	CASSKGTGRYEQYF
.	TRBV2	TRBJ2-1	.	TGTGCCAGCAGTGAAACCGAGGCAATCAATGAGCAGTTCTTC	CASSETEAINEQFF
TRBD1	TRBV2	TRBJ1-2	.	TGTGCCAGTAAGCCAGGACAGGGAGGATATGGCTACACCTTC	CASKPGQGGYGYTF
.	TRBV6-1	TRBJ1-5	.	TGTGCCAGCAGTGGGATCAATCAGCCCCAGCATTTT	CASSGINQPQHF
TRBD1	TRBV2	TRBJ2-1	.	TGTGCCAGCAGTGATTGGGGACAGGGTGGCAATGAGCAGTTCTTC	CASSDWGQGGNEQFF
TRBD1	TRBV7-7	TRBJ2-5	.	TGTGCTAGCAGCTTAGGGGCGACAGGGGGCCGAGAGACCCAGTACTTC	CASSLGATGGRETQYF
TRBD2	TRBV18	TRBJ2-7	few	TGTGCCAGCTCACCACAGGGGACTAGCTCCTACGAGCAGTACTTC	CASSPQGTSSYEQYF
.	TRBV6-6	TRBJ2-3	.	TGTGCCAGCAGTCCACCGCGAGATACGCAGTATTTT	CASSPPRDTQYF
.	TRBV30	TRBJ1-6	.	TGTGCCTGGAGTGCACCGCCCCCAGGGGTCAATTCACCCCTCCACTTT	CAWSAPPPGVNSPLHF
TRBD1	TRBV9	TRBJ1-6	.	TGTGCCAGCAGCTCCAGGGACAGGGAGTCACCCCTCCACTTT	CASSSRDRESPLHF
.	TRBV14	TRBJ1-6	.	TGTGCCAGCAGCCAGGTTAATTCACCCCTCCACTTT	CASSQVNSPLHF
.	TRBV18	TRBJ2-7	.	TGTGCCAGCTCACCGACTAAAGGATCCAGCGAGCAGTACTTC	CASSPTKGSSEQYF
.	TRBV5-1	TRBJ2-7	few	TGCGCCAGCAGCTTGGTAGTAGGGAGCTCCTACGAGCAGTACTTC	CASSLVVGSSYEQYF
.	TRBV6-1	TRBJ2-5	.	TGTGCCAGCAGAGGAGCCGGACATCAATACTTC	CASRGAGHQYF
TRBD1	TRBV30	TRBJ1-1	.	TGTGCCTGGAATTTTTCGGGACAGGGAGAGACTGAAGCTTTCTTT	CAWNFSGQGETEAFF
.	TRBV6-1	TRBJ2-5	.	TGTGCCAATGGGCGGGGGCCTGGAGAGACCCAGTACTTC	CANGRGPGETQYF
.	TRBV4-3	TRBJ1-1	.	TGCGCCAGCAGCCAAGCTTCAGGGTTTACAGGGACTGAAGCTTTCTTT	CASSQASGFTGTEAFF
TRBD1	TRBV30	TRBJ2-5	.	TGTGCCTGGAGCGAGGGACAGGGGAAAGAGACCCAGTACTTC	CAWSEGQGKETQYF
.	TRBV5-1	TRBJ2-7	once	TGCGCCAGCAGCTCCCTGGACAGCTCCTACGAGCAGTACTTC	CASSSLDSSYEQYF
.	TRBV2	TRBJ1-2	.	TGTGCCAGCAGCGGAGACACTTATGGCTACACCTTC	CASSGDTYGYTF
TRBD2	TRBV7-2	TRBJ2-5	.	TGTGCCAGCAGCCGGACTAGTTCGGAAGAGACCCAGTACTTC	CASSRTSSEETQYF
TRBD2	TRBV19	TRBJ2-2	.	TGTGCCAGGTCTAGCGGGGAGAACACCGGGGAGCTGTTTTTT	CARSSGENTGELFF
TRBD1	TRBV29-1	TRBJ1-2	few	TGCAGCGCTGGGGGCATCCAGACAGGGCATGGCTACACCTTC	CSAGGIQTGHGYTF
.	TRBV9	TRBJ1-4	.	TGTGCCAGCAGCGAGGCATCAACTAATGAAAAACTGTTTTTT	CASSEASTNEKLFF
.	TRBV27	TRBJ1-2	.	TGTGCCAGCAGTGGCAAAAGTACCGGGAGCAATCACTACACCTTC	CASSGKSTGSNHYTF
TRBD2	TRBV28	TRBJ2-5	.	TGTGCCAGCAGTCCCGGGGGAGGGGAGACCCAGTACTTC	CASSPGGGETQYF
.	TRBV18	TRBJ2-6	.	TGTGCCAGCTCATCAGGGACTGGGGCCAACGTCCTGACTTTC	CASSSGTGANVLTF
TRBD1	TRBV29-1	TRBJ1-2	.	TGCAGCGGCCTCCGACAGGGGGCTGGCTACACCTTC	CSGLRQGAGYTF
.	TRBV18	TRBJ2-4	once	TGTGCCAGCTCACCAGGGAAACTAGCCAAAAACATTCAGTACTTC	CASSPGKLAKNIQYF
TRBD2	TRBV5-1	TRBJ2-5	.	TGCGCCAGCAGCTTGTCCCTTCAGCGGGGTGAGACCCAGTACTTC	CASSLSLQRGETQYF
.	TRBV30	TRBJ1-1	.	TGTGCCTGGAGTGTAGACTCCCCAGGGGCTTTCTTT	CAWSVDSPGAFF
TRBD1	TRBV5-4	TRBJ2-5	.	TGTGCCAGCAAGCAAGAACCGGGACAGGGATGGGAGACCCAGTACTTC	CASKQEPGQGWETQYF